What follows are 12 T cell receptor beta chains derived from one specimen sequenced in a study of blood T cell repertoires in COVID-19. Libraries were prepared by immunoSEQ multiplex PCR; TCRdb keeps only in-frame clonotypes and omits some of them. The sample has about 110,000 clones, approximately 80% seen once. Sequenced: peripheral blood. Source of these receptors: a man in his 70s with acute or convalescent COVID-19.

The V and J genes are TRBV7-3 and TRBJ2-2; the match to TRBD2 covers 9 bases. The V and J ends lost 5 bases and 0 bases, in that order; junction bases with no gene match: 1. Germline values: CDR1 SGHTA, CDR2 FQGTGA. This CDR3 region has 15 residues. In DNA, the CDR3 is TGTGCCAGCAGCCGACTAGCGGCGAACACCGGGGAGCTGTTTTTT. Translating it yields CASSRLAANTGELFF.

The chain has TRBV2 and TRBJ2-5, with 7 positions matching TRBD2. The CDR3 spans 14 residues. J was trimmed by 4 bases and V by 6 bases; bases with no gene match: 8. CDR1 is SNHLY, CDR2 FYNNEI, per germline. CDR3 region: CASSPAGEGETQYF. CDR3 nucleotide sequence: TGTGCCAGCAGCCCGGCTGGGGAGGGAGAGACCCAGTACTTC.

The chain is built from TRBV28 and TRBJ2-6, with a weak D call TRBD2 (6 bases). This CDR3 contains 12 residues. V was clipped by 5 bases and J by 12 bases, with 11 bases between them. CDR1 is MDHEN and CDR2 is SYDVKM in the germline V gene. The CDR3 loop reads CASSRTGAVLTF. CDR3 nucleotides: TGTGCCAGCAGTCGGACGGGAGCCGTCCTGACTTTC.

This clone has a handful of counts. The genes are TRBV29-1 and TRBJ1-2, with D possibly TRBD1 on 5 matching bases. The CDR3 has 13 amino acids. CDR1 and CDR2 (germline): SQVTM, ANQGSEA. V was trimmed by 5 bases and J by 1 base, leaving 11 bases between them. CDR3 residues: CSVLRGGNYGYTF. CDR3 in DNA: TGCAGCGTTTTGCGGGGCGGTAACTATGGCTACACCTTC.

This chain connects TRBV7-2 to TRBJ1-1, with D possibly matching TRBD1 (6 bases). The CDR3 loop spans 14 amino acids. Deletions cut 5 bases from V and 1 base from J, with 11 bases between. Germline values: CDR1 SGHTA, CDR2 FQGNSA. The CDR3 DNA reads TGTGCCAGCAGCGAACGACAGGCGAACACTGAAGCTTTCTTT. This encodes CASSERQANTEAFF.

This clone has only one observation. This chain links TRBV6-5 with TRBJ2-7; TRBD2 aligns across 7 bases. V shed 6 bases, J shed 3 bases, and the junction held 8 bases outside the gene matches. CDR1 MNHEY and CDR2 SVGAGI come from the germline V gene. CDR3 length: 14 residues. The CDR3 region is CASSLPGGSYEQYF. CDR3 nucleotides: TGTGCCAGCAGCCTACCCGGGGGGAGCTACGAGCAGTACTTC.

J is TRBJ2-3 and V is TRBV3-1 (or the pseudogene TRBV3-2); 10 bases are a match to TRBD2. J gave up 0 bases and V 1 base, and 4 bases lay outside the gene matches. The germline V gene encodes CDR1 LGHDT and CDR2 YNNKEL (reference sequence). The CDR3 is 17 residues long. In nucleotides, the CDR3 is TGTGCCAGCAGCCAAGGCAAGCGGGGGGGGAGCACAGATACGCAGTATTTT. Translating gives CASSQGKRGGSTDTQYF.

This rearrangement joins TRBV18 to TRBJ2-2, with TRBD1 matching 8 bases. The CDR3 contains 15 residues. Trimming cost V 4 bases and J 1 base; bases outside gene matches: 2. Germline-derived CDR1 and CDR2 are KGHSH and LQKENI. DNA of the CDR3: TGTGCCAGCTCACTCGGACAGGGGAACACCGGGGAGCTGTTTTTT. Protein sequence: CASSLGQGNTGELFF.

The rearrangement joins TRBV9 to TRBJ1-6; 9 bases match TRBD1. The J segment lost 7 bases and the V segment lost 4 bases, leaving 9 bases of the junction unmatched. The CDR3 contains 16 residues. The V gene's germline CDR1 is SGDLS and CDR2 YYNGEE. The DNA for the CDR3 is TGTGCCAGCAGCCAAACACCCGGGACAGGGAATTCACCCCTCCACTTT. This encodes CASSQTPGTGNSPLHF.

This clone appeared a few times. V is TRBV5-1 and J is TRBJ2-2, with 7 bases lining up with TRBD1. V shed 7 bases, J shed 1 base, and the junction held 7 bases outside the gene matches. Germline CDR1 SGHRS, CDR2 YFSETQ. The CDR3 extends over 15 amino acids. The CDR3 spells CASFSGTVNTGELFF. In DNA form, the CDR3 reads TGCGCCAGCTTCTCCGGGACAGTGAACACCGGGGAGCTGTTTTTT.

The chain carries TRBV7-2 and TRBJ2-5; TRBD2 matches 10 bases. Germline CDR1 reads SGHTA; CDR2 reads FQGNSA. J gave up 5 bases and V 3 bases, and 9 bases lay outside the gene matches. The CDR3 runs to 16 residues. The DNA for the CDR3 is TGTGCCAGCAGCTTTTTGGGAGCGGGGGGGGCGGAGACCCAGTACTTC. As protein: CASSFLGAGGAETQYF.

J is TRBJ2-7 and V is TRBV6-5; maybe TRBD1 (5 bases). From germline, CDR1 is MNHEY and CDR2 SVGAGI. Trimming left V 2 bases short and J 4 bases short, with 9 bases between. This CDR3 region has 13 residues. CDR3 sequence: CASSYQGGYEQYF. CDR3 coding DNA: TGTGCCAGCAGTTACCAGGGTGGTTACGAGCAGTACTTC.